This TCR beta chain was obtained from a study of blood T cell repertoires in COVID-19. Study details: PBMCs, B-cell-depleted T cells, or T cells provided the cDNA or gDNA that made up the material.

The V gene's germline CDR1 is LGHNA and CDR2 YSLEER. The CDR3 is 16 residues long. Trimming cost V 0 bases and J 6 bases; bases outside gene matches: 8. The protocol was immunoSEQ multiplex PCR, while the TCRdb copy is restricted to in-frame clones and leaves out a portion. The sample holds 200,000 to 250,000 clones; about nine tenths are singletons and the top ten take 2.5% to 3.5%. This TCR was recovered from a woman aged 60-75 years with acute or convalescent COVID-19. This chain joins TRBV4-3 and TRBJ2-7; 10 bases match TRBD1. Sequencing input: peripheral blood. This chain's CDR3 is CASSQDARTGGREQYF. The CDR3 nucleotides are TGCGCCAGCAGCCAAGATGCTCGGACAGGGGGTCGCGAGCAGTACTTC.